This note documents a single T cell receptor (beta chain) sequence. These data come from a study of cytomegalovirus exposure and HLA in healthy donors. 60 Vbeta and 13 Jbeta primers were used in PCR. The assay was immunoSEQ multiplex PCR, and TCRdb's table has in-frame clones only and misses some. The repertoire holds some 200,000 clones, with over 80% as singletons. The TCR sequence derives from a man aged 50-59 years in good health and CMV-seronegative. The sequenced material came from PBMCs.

The CDR3 protein is CASRETSGGARNTQYF. CDR3 sequence (DNA): TGTGCCAGCAGAGAAACTAGCGGGGGGGCTCGAAATACGCAGTATTTT. V usage is TRBV2 and J usage is TRBJ2-3, with TRBD2 matching 13 bases. V dropped 6 bases and J dropped 7; count of bases not matched to a gene: 10. CDR1 is SNHLY, CDR2 FYNNEI, per germline. CDR3 length: 16 amino acids.